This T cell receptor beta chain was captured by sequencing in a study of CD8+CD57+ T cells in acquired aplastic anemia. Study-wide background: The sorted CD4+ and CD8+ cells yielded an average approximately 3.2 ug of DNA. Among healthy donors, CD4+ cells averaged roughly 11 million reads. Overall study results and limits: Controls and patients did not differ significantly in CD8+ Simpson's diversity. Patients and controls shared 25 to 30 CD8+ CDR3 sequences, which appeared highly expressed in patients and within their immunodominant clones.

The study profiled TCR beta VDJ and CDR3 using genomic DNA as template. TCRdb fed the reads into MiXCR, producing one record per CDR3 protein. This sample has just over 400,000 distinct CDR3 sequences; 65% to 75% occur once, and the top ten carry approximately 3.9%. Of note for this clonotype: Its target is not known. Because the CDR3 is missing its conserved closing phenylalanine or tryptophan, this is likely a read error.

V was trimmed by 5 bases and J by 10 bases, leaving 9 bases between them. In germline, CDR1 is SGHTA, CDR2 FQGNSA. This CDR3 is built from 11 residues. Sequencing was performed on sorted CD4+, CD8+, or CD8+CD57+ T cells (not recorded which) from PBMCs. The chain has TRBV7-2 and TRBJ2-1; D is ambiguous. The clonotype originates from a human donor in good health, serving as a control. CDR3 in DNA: TGTGCCAGCAGCCCCGCCGGGGAGCAGTTCTAC. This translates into CASSPAGEQFY.